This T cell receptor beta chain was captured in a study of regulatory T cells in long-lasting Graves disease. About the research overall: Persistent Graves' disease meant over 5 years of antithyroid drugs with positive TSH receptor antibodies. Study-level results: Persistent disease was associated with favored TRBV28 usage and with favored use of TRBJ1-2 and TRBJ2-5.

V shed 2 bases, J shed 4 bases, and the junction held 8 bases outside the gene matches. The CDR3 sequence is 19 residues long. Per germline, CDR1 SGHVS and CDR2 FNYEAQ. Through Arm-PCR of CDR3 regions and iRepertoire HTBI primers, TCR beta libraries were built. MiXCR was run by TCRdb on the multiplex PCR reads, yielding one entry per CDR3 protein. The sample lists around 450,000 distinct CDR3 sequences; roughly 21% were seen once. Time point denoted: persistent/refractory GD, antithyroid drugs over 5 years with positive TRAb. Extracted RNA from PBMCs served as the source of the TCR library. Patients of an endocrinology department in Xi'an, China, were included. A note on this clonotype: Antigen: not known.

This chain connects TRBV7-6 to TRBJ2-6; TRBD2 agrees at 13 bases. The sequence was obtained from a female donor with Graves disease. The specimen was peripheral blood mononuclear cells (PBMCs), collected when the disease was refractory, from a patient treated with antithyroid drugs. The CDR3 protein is CASSLIVGLAGFGANVLTF. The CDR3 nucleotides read TGTGCCAGCAGCTTAATTGTGGGACTAGCGGGGTTCGGGGCCAACGTCCTGACTTTC.